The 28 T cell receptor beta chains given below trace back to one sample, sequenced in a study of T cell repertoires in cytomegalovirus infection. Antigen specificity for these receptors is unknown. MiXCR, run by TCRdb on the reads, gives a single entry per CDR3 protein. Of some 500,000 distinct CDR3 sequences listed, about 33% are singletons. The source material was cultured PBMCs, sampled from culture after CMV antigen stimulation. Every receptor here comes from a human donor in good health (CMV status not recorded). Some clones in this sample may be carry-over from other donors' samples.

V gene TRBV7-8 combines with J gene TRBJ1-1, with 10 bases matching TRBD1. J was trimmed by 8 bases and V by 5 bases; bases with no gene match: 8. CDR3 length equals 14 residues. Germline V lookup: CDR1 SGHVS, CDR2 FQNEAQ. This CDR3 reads CASSRRLDRGEAFF. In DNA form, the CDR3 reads TGTGCCAGCAGCCGAAGGCTGGACAGGGGGGAAGCTTTCTTT.

The CDR3 nucleotides are TGTGCCAGCAGTTCGGGACAGGGGGCTGGCCATGAGCAGTTCTTC. Protein: CASSSGQGAGHEQFF. This chain joins TRBV28 and TRBJ2-1; 12 bases fit TRBD1. CDR1 MDHEN and CDR2 SYDVKM come from the germline V gene. The CDR3 sequence is 15 residues long. The V and J ends lost 4 bases and 8 bases, in that order; junction bases with no gene match: 6. Complete variable domain (other parts from reference TRBV28 and TRBJ2-1): DVKVTQSSRYLVKRTGEKVFLECVQDMDHENMFWYRQDPGLGLRLIYFSYDVKMKEKGDIPEGYSVSREKKERFSLILESASTNQTSMYLCASSSGQGAGHEQFFGPGTRLTVL.

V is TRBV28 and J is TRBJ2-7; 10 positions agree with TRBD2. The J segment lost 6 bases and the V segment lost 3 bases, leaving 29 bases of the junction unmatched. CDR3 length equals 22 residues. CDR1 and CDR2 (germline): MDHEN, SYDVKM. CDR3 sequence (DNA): TGTGCCAGCAGTTTTGAAATGAGAGGGTTTGGTATAGCGGGAGGACTTGACGCCGAGCAGTACTTC. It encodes CASSFEMRGFGIAGGLDAEQYF.

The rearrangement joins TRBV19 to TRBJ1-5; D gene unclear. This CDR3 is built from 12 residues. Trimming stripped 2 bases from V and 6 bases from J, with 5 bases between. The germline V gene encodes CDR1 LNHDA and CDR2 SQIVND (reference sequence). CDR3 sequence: CASSISGQPQHF. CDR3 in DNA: TGTGCCAGTAGTATATCGGGTCAGCCCCAGCATTTT.

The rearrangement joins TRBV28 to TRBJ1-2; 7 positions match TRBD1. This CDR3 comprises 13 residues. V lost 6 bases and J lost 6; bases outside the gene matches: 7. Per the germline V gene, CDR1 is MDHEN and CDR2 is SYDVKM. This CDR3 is CASREQGWNGYTF. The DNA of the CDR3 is TGTGCCAGCAGAGAACAGGGGTGGAATGGCTACACCTTC.

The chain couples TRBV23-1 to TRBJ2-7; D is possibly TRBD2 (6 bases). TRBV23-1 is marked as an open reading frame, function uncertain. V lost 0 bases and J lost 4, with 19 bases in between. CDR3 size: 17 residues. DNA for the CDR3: TGCGCCAGCAGTCAATCGGGTTTTTGCGGGGAGGTGTACGAGCAGTACTTC. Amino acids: CASSQSGFCGEVYEQYF.

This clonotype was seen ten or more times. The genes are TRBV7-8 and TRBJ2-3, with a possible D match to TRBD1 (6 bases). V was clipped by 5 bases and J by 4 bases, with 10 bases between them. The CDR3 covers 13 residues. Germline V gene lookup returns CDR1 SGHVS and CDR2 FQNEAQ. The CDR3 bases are TGTGCCAGCAGCAGAGGACAGTCAGATACGCAGTATTTT. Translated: CASSRGQSDTQYF.

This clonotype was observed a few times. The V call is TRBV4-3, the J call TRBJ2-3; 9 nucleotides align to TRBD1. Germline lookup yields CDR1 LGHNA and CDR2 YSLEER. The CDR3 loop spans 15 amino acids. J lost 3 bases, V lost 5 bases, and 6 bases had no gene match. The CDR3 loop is CASSTDRGYTDTQYF. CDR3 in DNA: TGCGCCAGCAGCACCGACAGGGGGTATACAGATACGCAGTATTTT.

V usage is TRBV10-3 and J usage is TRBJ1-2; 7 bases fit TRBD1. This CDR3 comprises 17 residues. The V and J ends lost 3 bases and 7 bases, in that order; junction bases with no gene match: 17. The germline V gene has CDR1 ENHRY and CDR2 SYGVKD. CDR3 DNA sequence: TGTGCCATCAGTGACGGGGCCGGGGGACAGCAGTCGTTTGGCTACACCTTC. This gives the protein CAISDGAGGQQSFGYTF.

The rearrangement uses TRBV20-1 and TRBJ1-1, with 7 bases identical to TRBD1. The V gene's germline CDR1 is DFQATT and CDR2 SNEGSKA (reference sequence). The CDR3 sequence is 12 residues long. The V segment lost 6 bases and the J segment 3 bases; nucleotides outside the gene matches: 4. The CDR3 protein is CSAITGDTEAFF. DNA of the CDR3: TGCAGTGCCATTACAGGGGACACTGAAGCTTTCTTT.

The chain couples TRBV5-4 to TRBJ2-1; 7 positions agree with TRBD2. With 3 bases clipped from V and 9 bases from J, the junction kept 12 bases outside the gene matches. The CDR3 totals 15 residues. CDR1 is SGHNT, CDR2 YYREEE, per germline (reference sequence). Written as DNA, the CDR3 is TGTGCCAGCAGCTCCCGTCGGGCGGGAGTACTTGAGCAGTTCTTC. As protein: CASSSRRAGVLEQFF.

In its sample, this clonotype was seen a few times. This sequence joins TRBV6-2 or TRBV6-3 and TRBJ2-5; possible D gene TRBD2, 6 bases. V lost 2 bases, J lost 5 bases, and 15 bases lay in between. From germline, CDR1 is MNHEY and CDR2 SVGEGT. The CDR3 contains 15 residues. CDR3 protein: CASSYEGREAETQYF. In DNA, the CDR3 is TGTGCCAGCAGTTACGAAGGCAGGGAGGCGGAGACCCAGTACTTC.

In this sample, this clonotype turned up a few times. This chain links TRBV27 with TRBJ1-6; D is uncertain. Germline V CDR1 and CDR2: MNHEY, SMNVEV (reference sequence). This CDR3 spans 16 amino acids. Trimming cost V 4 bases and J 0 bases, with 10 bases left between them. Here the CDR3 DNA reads TGTGCCAGCAGTTATGTGGGCAGCTCCTATAATTCACCCCTCCACTTT. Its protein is CASSYVGSSYNSPLHF.

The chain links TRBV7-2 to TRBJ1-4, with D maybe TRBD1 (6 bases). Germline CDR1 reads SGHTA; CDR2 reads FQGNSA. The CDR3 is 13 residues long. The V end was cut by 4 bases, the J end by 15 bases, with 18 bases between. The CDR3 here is CASSYLVGGVLFF. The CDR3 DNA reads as TGTGCCAGCAGCTACTTGGTAGGGGGAGTTTTGTTTTTT.

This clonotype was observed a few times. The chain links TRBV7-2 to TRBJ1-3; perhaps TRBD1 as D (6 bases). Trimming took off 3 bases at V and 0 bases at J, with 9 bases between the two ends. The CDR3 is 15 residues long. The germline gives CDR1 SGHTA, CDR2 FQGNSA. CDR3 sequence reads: CASSFDRSSGNTIYF. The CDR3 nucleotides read TGTGCCAGCAGCTTCGACAGGAGCTCTGGAAACACCATATATTTT.

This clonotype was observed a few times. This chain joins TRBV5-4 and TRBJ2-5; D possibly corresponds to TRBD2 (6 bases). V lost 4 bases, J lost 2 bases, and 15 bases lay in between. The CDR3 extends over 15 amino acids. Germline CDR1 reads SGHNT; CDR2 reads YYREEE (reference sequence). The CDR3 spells CASSDPGTPQETQYF. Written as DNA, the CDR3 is TGTGCCAGCAGCGACCCCGGGACTCCTCAAGAGACCCAGTACTTC.

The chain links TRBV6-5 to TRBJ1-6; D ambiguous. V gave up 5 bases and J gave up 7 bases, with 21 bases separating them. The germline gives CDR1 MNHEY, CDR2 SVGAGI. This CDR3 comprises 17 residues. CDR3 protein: CASSPSLGPLQNSPLHF. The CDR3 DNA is TGTGCCAGCAGTCCATCACTCGGGCCGCTACAGAATTCACCCCTCCACTTT.

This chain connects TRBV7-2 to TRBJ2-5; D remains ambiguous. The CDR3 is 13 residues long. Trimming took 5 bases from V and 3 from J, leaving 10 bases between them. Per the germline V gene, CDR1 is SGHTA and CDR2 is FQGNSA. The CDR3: CASSKRDKETQYF. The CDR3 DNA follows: TGTGCCAGCAGCAAGAGAGACAAAGAGACCCAGTACTTC. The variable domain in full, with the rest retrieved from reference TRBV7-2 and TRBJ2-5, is GAGVSQSPSNKVTEKGKDVELRCDPISGHTALYWYRQSLGQGLEFLIYFQGNSAPDKSGLPSDRFSAERTGGSVSTLTIQRTQQEDSAVYLCASSKRDKETQYFGPGTRLLVL.

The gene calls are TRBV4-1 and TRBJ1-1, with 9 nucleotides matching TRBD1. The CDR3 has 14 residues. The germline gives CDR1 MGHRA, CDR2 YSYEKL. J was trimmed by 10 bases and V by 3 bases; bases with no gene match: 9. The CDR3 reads CASSHLGQGTGAFF. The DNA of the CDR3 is TGCGCCAGCAGCCACCTCGGACAGGGGACGGGAGCTTTCTTT.

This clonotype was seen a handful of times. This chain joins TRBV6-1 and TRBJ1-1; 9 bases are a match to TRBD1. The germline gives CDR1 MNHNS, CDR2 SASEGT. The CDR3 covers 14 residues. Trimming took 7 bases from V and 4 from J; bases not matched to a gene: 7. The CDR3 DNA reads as TGTGCCAGCAAGACCGGGACAGGGTTCACTGAAGCTTTCTTT. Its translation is CASKTGTGFTEAFF.

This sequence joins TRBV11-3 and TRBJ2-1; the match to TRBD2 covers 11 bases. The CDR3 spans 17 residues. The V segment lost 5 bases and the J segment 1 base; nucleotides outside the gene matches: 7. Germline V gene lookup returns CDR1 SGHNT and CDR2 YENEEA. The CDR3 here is CASSRLAGGVSYNEQFF. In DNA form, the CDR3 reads TGTGCCAGCAGCCGGTTAGCGGGAGGGGTTTCCTACAATGAGCAGTTCTTC.

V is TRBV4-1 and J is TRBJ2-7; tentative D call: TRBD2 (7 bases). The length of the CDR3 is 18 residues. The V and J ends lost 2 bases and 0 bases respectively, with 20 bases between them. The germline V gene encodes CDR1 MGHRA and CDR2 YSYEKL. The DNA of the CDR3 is TGCGCCAGCAGCCAATGGTCTAGCGGACAGAGGAGCTCCTACGAGCAGTACTTC. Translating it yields CASSQWSSGQRSSYEQYF.

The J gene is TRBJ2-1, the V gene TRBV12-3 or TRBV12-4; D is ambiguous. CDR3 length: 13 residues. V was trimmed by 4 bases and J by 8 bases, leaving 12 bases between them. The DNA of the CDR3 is TGTGCCAGCAGTTCGAAAGCTCTAGATGAGCAGTTCTTC. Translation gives CASSSKALDEQFF.

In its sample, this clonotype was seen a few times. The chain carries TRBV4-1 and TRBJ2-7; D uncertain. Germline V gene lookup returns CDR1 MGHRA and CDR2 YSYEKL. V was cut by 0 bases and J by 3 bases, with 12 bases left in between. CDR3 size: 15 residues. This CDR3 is CASSQDPATGYEQYF. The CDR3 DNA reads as TGCGCCAGCAGCCAAGATCCAGCCACTGGCTACGAGCAGTACTTC.

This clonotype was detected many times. The CDR3: CASSPGTRANYGYTF. In nucleotides, the CDR3 is TGTGCCAGCAGCCCCGGGACACGAGCTAACTATGGCTACACCTTC. The rearrangement uses TRBV2 and TRBJ1-2; a weak D match, TRBD1 (6 bases). Per germline, CDR1 SNHLY and CDR2 FYNNEI. The CDR3 extends over 15 amino acids. V lost 6 bases and J lost 0, with 14 bases in between. Full variable domain (rest looked up from reference TRBV2 and TRBJ1-2): EPEVTQTPSHQVTQMGQEVILRCVPISNHLYFYWYRQILGQKVEFLVSFYNNEISEKSEIFDDQFSVERPDGSNFTLKIRSTKLEDSAMYFCASSPGTRANYGYTFGSGTRLTVV.

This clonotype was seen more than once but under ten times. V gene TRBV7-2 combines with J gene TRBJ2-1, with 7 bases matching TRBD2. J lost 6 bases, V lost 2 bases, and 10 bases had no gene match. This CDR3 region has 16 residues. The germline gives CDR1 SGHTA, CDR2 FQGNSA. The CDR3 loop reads CASSLFTGGSFNEQFF. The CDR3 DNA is TGTGCCAGCAGCTTATTCACCGGCGGGAGTTTCAATGAGCAGTTCTTC.

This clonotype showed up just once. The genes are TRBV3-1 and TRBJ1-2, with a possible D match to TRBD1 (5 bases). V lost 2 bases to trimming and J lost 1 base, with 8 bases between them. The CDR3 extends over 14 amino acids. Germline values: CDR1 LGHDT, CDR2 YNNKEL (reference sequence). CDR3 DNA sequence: TGTGCCAGCAGCCAAAAGGGGTTTAACTATGGCTACACCTTC. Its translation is CASSQKGFNYGYTF.

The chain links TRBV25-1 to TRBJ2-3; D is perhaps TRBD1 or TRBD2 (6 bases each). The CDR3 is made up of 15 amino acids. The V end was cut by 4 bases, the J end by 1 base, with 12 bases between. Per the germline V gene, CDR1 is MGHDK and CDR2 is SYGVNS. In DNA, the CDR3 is TGTGCCAGCAGTGGACTTGGGGGGCGCACAGATACGCAGTATTTT. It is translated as CASSGLGGRTDTQYF.